This paragraph reports one T cell receptor (beta chain). It has no known antigen specificity. The input lacks base qualities; no much larger clone sits a single base away. Per the publication, the treatment or condition label means: around 19 received Ad26.COV2.S at low or high dose, single or two shots; roughly five received placebo; per-sample allocation not given. Repertoires of vaccine and placebo recipients were sequenced from samples taken on day 63 after the first injection. Cohort 1b enrolled roughly 25 adults aged 18-55 years at a single site in Boston, USA, between 29 July and 7 August 2020. Ad26.COV2.S was a replication-incompetent adenovirus type 26 vector that expressed a prefusion-stabilized SARS-CoV-2 spike protein derived from the original Wuhan strain. These data come from a study of Ad26.COV2.S vaccination and SARS-CoV-2 variants (dated by TCRdb to about 2021). Describing the broader study: Vaccine-arm donors were drawn from COV1001, a multicentre, randomized, double-blind, placebo-controlled phase I-IIa trial of Ad26.COV2.S in healthy adults. Trial participants were randomized into five groups of five, in which low-dose or high-dose Ad26.COV2.S was given once or twice, or placebo was given on both occasions. Sequencing of the TCRbeta repertoire served to evaluate the specificity and breadth of SARS-CoV-2-reactive T cell receptors following Ad26.COV2.S vaccination. Dosing of Ad26.COV2.S was intramuscular, at either 5x10^10 or 1x10^11 viral particles, delivered as one shot or as two shots spaced 56 days apart. The TCR-sequenced set comprised approximately 32 samples: around 20 Ad26.COV2.S vaccine recipients, 5 placebo recipients and 8 SARS-CoV-2 convalescent individuals. Investigators remained blinded to trial group allocation during experiments and outcome assessment. The paper as a whole reports these results and caveats: Substantial breadth of spike-specific CD8+ and CD4+ T cell responses was reported after vaccination. The study lacked the statistical power to compare responses across vaccine doses or regimens. The authors noted that the TCR breadth and depth analyses may have underestimated total T cell responses. Higher spike-specific TCR breadth was observed in Ad26.COV2.S recipients than in placebo recipients (P = 0.0014). Vaccine and placebo recipients had comparable non-spike TCR breadth, which fits with the vaccine containing only spike.

The immunoSEQ Assay was the method used to sequence TCRbeta CDR3 regions. After extraction, genomic DNA underwent amplification by bias-controlled multiplex PCR, followed by high-throughput sequencing. Per the original workflow: To quantify the absolute abundance of every unique TCRbeta CDR3 region, sequences were collapsed and filtered. T cell fraction was estimated by normalizing TCRbeta template counts to usable DNA, which was measured by amplifying reference genes present in all nucleated cells. Repertoire TCRs were annotated as SARS-CoV-2-specific by exact matching of V gene, CDR3 amino acid sequence and J gene to a known reactive TCR set. The reference SARS-CoV-2 TCR set was obtained from MIRA and was filtered for enrichment in COVID-19-positive ImmuneCODE repertoires, whereby public or cross-reactive TCRs were removed. Using the MIRA antigens, annotated TCRs were further analysed by specific ORF or by position within an ORF. Depth was the summed frequency of annotated unique rearrangements, while breadth was defined as annotated unique rearrangements over total unique productive rearrangements. Group comparisons of TCR breadth used two-sided Wilcoxon rank-sum tests. TCRdb provides this immuneACCESS table in a form limited to in-frame rearrangements. Some clones are lacking; in checked studies, under half of them reflect an unresolved V gene, and why the rest are absent is not known. The DNA was the basis for D and trimming; V, J and clone size are from that table. This sample holds 400,000 to 450,000 clones; about 92% were observed only once. Less than 2% of the sample is in the top ten clones.

Trimming takes 5 bases off V and 5 bases off J; junction bases not matched to a gene: 5. Based on the germline V gene, the CDR1 and CDR2 sequences are SGHVS and FNYEAQ. The CDR3 measures 15 amino acids from cysteine to phenylalanine. The read is trimmed to its CDR3 DNA, 45 bases read in frame from base 1. The material was peripheral blood, obtained in a trial of Ad26.COV2.S vaccine versus placebo. Recombination connected TRBV7-6 to TRBJ2-3; TRBD2 lines up with 12 middle nucleotides. The TCR was taken from a person aged 18-65 years who received the Ad26.COV2.S COVID-19 vaccine or a placebo. The CDR3 has the sequence CASSLLAGGRDTQYF. The bases are TGTGCCAGCAGCCTACTAGCGGGGGGTAGAGATACGCAGTATTTT.